Listed here are 15 T cell receptor beta chains from one sample, sequenced in a study of cytomegalovirus exposure and HLA in healthy donors. In the PCR, 60 Vbeta and 13 Jbeta primers were used. Here immunoSEQ multiplex PCR was the method, and the copy in TCRdb shows in-frame clones only, minus some. Of some 150,000 clones detected, over 80% appear once; the ten largest clones hold less than 3%. Sequenced: PBMCs. Every receptor here comes from a woman aged 25 to 39 in good health and CMV-seronegative.

The chain links TRBV19 to TRBJ2-5; TRBD2 matches 8 bases. V was clipped by 9 bases and J by 1 base; unmatched bases: 10. Germline V gene sequence: CDR1 LNHDA, CDR2 SQIVND (reference sequence). The CDR3 is made up of 15 amino acids. The CDR3 sequence is CASGGASGLQETQYF. In DNA form, the CDR3 reads TGTGCCAGCGGGGGGGCTAGCGGTCTCCAAGAGACCCAGTACTTC.

This chain joins TRBV7-7 and TRBJ2-5; D may be TRBD2 (7 bases). Germline CDR1 is SSHAT and CDR2 is FNYEAQ (reference sequence). This CDR3 comprises 14 residues. V lost 5 bases and J lost 3, with 13 bases in between. In nucleotides, the CDR3 is TGTGCCAGCAGCCGAAGAGGGGGGGAAGAGACCCAGTACTTC. Translating it yields CASSRRGGEETQYF. The entire variable domain, with the rest obtained from reference TRBV7-7 and TRBJ2-5, is as follows: GAGVSQSPRYKVTKRGQDVTLRCDPISSHATLYWYQQALGQGPEFLTYFNYEAQPDKSGLPSDRFSAERPEGSISTLTIQRTEQRDSAMYRCASSRRGGEETQYFGPGTRLLVL.

This clone turned up a few times. The chain is built from TRBV6-5 and TRBJ1-5; 7 nucleotides match TRBD1. Germline CDR1 MNHEY, CDR2 SVGAGI. The trim removed 6 bases at V and 3 bases at J, leaving 2 bases unmatched. CDR3 length: 13 residues. The CDR3 region has the DNA TGTGCCAGCAGGGGACAGCTCAATCAGCCCCAGCATTTT. Its translation: CASRGQLNQPQHF.

The chain uses TRBV19 and TRBJ2-1; TRBD2 aligns across 12 bases. Trimming at V came to 4 bases and at J to 2 bases, leaving 6 bases not matched to a gene. Per the germline V gene, CDR1 is LNHDA and CDR2 is SQIVND (reference sequence). The CDR3 runs 17 residues. The CDR3 DNA reads TGTGCCAGTAGTAGGACCGGGACTAGCGGGCCCTACAATGAGCAGTTCTTC. This sequence encodes CASSRTGTSGPYNEQFF.

The chain couples TRBV6-6 to TRBJ2-2, with 8 bases lining up with TRBD2. The germline CDR1 and CDR2 sequences are MNHNY and SVGAGI (reference sequence). The ends lost 5 bases at V and 6 bases at J; junction bases unmatched: 8. The CDR3 runs 15 residues. The CDR3 protein is CASSIAGRGAGELFF. In nucleotides, the CDR3 is TGTGCCAGCAGTATAGCGGGACGGGGCGCCGGGGAGCTGTTTTTT.

This chain joins TRBV30 and TRBJ1-6, with 10 nucleotides matching TRBD1. Per germline, CDR1 GTSNPN and CDR2 SVGIG (reference sequence). Losses at the gene ends were 0 bases for V and 7 bases for J; bases not matched to a gene: 15. This CDR3 has 19 amino acids. The DNA for the CDR3 is TGTGCCTGGAGTGTACGACAGGGGGCTCGGATGCGAAAAAATTCACCCCTCCACTTT. Protein: CAWSVRQGARMRKNSPLHF.

V and J are TRBV10-1 and TRBJ2-7; a weak D match, TRBD2 (5 bases). Trimming cost V 6 bases and J 5 bases, with 20 bases left between them. Germline V gene lookup returns CDR1 WNHNN and CDR2 SYGVQD (reference sequence). The CDR3 runs to 15 residues. This chain's CDR3 is CASRARGAWIHEQYF. In DNA, the CDR3 is TGCGCCAGCAGGGCCCGGGGAGCATGGATCCACGAGCAGTACTTC.

This clone was observed a single time. The chain carries TRBV28 and TRBJ2-5; D is uncertain. The length of the CDR3 is 15 residues. Germline CDR1 MDHEN, CDR2 SYDVKM. V lost 3 bases to trimming and J lost 2 bases, with 13 bases between them. CDR3 coding DNA: TGTGCCAGCAGTTTTTCGAGGTCCCTTCAAGAGACCCAGTACTTC. It codes for CASSFSRSLQETQYF.

CDR3 sequence reads: CASSQTRGPDTGELFF. The CDR3 DNA reads as TGCGCCAGCAGCCAAACCAGAGGGCCTGACACCGGGGAGCTGTTTTTT. The chain couples TRBV4-3 to TRBJ2-2, with D tentatively TRBD2 (5 bases). V lost 2 bases, J lost 3 bases, and 13 bases lay in between. The CDR3 runs to 16 residues. CDR1 is LGHNA, CDR2 YSLEER, per germline.

The chain links TRBV18 to TRBJ2-2; 10 bases map to TRBD2. Trimming took 3 bases from V and 5 from J; bases not matched to a gene: 3. Germline CDR1 is KGHSH and CDR2 is LQKENI. The CDR3 totals 15 residues. The CDR3 is CASSPSGRKTGELFF. In DNA, the CDR3 is TGTGCCAGCTCACCTAGCGGGAGGAAGACCGGGGAGCTGTTTTTT.

The chain employs TRBV7-3 and TRBJ1-6; D is possibly TRBD1 (5 bases). The CDR3 totals 14 residues. The V end lost 1 base, the J end lost 10 bases, and 11 bases lay between the germline ends. Germline values: CDR1 SGHTA, CDR2 FQGTGA. The CDR3 region is CASSLIGGNSPLHF. The CDR3 region has the DNA TGTGCCAGCAGCTTAATCGGGGGGAACTCACCCCTCCACTTT.

This sequence joins TRBV5-4 and TRBJ2-7, with a weak D call TRBD1 (7 bases). Germline CDR1 reads SGHNT; CDR2 reads YYREEE (reference sequence). The CDR3 runs 15 residues. Trimming cost V 4 bases and J 0 bases, with 14 bases left between them. Here the CDR3 reads CASSPPGGSSYEQYF. The CDR3 nucleotides read TGTGCCAGCAGCCCCCCAGGGGGGAGCTCCTACGAGCAGTACTTC.

This clone was observed once. The gene calls are TRBV11-2 and TRBJ2-5, with D maybe TRBD1 (5 bases). The CDR3 totals 14 residues. In germline, CDR1 is SGHAT, CDR2 FQNNGV. V dropped 2 bases and J dropped 0 bases, with 7 bases sitting between them. This CDR3 is CASSLWGHQETQYF. The CDR3 nucleotides read TGTGCCAGCAGCTTATGGGGCCACCAAGAGACCCAGTACTTC.

The sample holds a few counts of this clone. V and J are TRBV5-4 and TRBJ2-1, with 10 bases matching TRBD2. This CDR3 region has 14 residues. Germline V gives CDR1 SGHNT, CDR2 YYREEE (reference sequence). V shed 4 bases, J shed 4 bases, and the junction held 2 bases outside the gene matches. For the CDR3, the DNA is TGTGCCAGCAGCAGTAGCGGGAGGTACAATGAGCAGTTCTTC. The encoded protein is CASSSSGRYNEQFF.

The chain is built from TRBV11-3 and TRBJ2-2; maybe TRBD1 (7 bases). Trimming cost V 5 bases and J 8 bases, with 21 bases left between them. There are 16 residues in the CDR3. The germline gives CDR1 SGHNT, CDR2 YENEEA. The CDR3 DNA reads TGTGCCAGCAGCGGCAGTACAGGGGTAGGGAGGGGGGAGCTGTTTTTT. Translated, it gives CASSGSTGVGRGELFF. The entire variable domain, with the rest obtained from reference TRBV11-3 and TRBJ2-2, is as follows: EAGVVQSPRYKIIEKKQPVAFWCNPISGHNTLYWYLQNLGQGPELLIRYENEEAVDDSQLPKDRFSAERLKGVDSTLKIQPAELGDSAVYLCASSGSTGVGRGELFFGEGSRLTVL.